What follows describes a single T cell receptor (beta chain). Its specificity is not known. This record comes from a study of CD8+ T cells in alopecia areata. Study background: The protocol delivered tofacitinib for 6 to 18 months, then withdrew it for 6 months. Broader study findings: In patients, TCRs were shared less clearly than in mice, and HLA may possibly be involved. Especially in alopecia totalis/universalis, lesional scalp showed greater clonality than normal scalp did.

As part of sample collection, lesional scalp punch biopsies and peripheral blood were taken from alopecia areata patients. This CDR3 is built from 14 residues. V lost 5 bases and J lost 7, with 15 bases in between. The germline gives CDR1 SGHAT, CDR2 FQNNGV. Sequencing relied on a cDNA template that was reverse transcribed from extracted RNA. Profiled with immunoSEQ multiplex PCR; TCRdb holds only in-frame clones, not every one. The repertoire holds about 15,000 clones, with roughly three fifths as singletons. This clonotype was obtained from a human donor with alopecia areata. The chain has TRBV11-2 and TRBJ2-4; perhaps TRBD2 as D (5 bases). The specimen was skin. The CDR3 region is CASSRMRRRNIQYF. CDR3 in DNA: TGTGCCAGCAGCCGCATGAGGCGGAGGAACATTCAGTACTTC.